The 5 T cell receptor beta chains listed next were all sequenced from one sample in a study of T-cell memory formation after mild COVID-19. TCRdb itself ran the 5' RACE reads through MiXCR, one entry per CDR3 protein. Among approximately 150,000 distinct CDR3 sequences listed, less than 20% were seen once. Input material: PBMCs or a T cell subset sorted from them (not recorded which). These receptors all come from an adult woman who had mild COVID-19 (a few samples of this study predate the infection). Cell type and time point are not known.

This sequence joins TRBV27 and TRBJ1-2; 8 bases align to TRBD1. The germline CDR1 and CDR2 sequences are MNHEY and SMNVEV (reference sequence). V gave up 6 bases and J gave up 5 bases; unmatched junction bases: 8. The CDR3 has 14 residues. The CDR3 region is CASRAGGSRYGYTF. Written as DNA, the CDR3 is TGTGCCAGCAGAGCAGGGGGCTCAAGGTATGGCTACACCTTC.

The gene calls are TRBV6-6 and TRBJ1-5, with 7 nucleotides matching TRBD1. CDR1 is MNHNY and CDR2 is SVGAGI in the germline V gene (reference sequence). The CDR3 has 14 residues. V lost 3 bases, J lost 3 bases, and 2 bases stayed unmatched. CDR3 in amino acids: CASSYDRVNQPQHF. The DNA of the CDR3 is TGTGCCAGCAGTTATGACAGGGTCAATCAGCCCCAGCATTTT.

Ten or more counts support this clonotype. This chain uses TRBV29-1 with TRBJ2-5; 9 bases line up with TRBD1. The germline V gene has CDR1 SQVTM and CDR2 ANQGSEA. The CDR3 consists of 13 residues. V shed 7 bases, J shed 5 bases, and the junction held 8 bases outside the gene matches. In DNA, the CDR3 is TGCAGCGCTGGGACAGGGCGAATGGAGACCCAGTACTTC. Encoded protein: CSAGTGRMETQYF. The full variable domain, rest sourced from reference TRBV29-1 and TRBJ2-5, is SAVISQKPSRDICQRGTSLTIQCQVDSQVTMMFWYRQQPGQSLTLIATANQGSEATYESGFVIDKFPISRPNLTFSTLTVSNMSPEDSSIYLCSAGTGRMETQYFGPGTRLLVL.

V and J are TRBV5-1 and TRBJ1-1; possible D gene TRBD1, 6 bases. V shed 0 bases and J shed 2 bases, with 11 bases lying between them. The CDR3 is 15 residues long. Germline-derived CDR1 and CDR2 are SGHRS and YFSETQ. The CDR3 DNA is TGCGCCAGCAGCTTGGCCGGACAGCTAAACACTGAAGCTTTCTTT. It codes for CASSLAGQLNTEAFF.

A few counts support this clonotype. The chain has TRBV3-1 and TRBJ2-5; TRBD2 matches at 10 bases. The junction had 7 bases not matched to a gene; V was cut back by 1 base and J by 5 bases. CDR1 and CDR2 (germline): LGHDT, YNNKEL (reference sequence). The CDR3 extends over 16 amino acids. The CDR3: CASSQGTGTSVETQYF. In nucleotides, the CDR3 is TGTGCCAGCAGCCAAGGTACCGGGACTAGCGTTGAGACCCAGTACTTC.